These 5 T cell receptor beta chains were sequenced from one sample in a study of shared clonotypes between healthy human individuals. Here immunoSEQ multiplex PCR was the method, and the copy in TCRdb shows in-frame clones only, minus some. Found here are roughly 1 million clones, approximately 70% of them singletons; the top ten hold about 1.5%. Sequenced material: memory CD4+ T cells sorted from blood. Subset reported: CD45RA-negative fraction. The source is a man aged 18 to 30 in good health.

V is TRBV29-1 and J is TRBJ2-7; D tentatively reads TRBD1 or TRBD2 (5 bases each). Germline values: CDR1 SQVTM, CDR2 ANQGSEA. Trimming took 4 bases from V and 5 from J, leaving 18 bases between them. The CDR3 spans 14 residues. CDR3: CSVGRDPGLDEQYF. The CDR3 bases are TGCAGCGTTGGCCGGGACCCGGGATTGGACGAGCAGTACTTC.

A single count supports this clone. The V call is TRBV6-1, the J call TRBJ1-2, with TRBD1 matching over 9 bases. The CDR3 extends over 14 amino acids. Per the germline V gene, CDR1 is MNHNS and CDR2 is SASEGT. V lost 4 bases and J lost 6; bases outside the gene matches: 6. As DNA, the CDR3 is TGTGCCAGCAGTGTAGCAGGACAGGGGAATGGCTACACCTTC. It codes for CASSVAGQGNGYTF.

This chain uses TRBV5-6 with TRBJ1-6; 7 nucleotides agree with TRBD1. Germline values: CDR1 SGHDT, CDR2 YYEEEE. This CDR3 contains 17 residues. J was trimmed by 5 bases and V by 0 bases; bases with no gene match: 8. CDR3 in amino acids: CASSLGPRQGDNSPLHF. DNA for the CDR3: TGTGCCAGCAGCTTGGGTCCCCGACAGGGTGATAATTCACCCCTCCACTTT. Looking up the rest from reference TRBV5-6 and TRBJ1-6 gives the full variable domain: DAGVTQSPTHLIKTRGQQVTLRCSPKSGHDTVSWYQQALGQGPQFIFQYYEEEERQRGNFPDRFSGHQFPNYSSELNVNALLLGDSALYLCASSLGPRQGDNSPLHFGNGTRLTVT.

V is TRBV11-3 and J is TRBJ2-2, with TRBD2 matching over 12 bases. Germline V gene data show CDR1 as SGHNT and CDR2 as YENEEA. Trimming cost V 5 bases and J 5 bases; bases outside gene matches: 9. The CDR3 spans 17 residues. The CDR3 DNA reads TGTGCCAGCAGCCTGCGGACTAGCGGGGACCCAACCGGGGAGCTGTTTTTT. Translated, it gives CASSLRTSGDPTGELFF.

This clone occurred once. This chain connects TRBV19 to TRBJ1-6, with 9 bases identical to TRBD1. With V trimmed by 5 bases and J by 5 bases, 1 base remained unmatched. In germline, CDR1 is LNHDA, CDR2 SQIVND (reference sequence). This CDR3 is built from 14 residues. CDR3 in amino acids: CASSWTGDNSPLHF. The CDR3 nucleotides are TGTGCCAGTAGTTGGACAGGGGATAATTCACCCCTCCACTTT.